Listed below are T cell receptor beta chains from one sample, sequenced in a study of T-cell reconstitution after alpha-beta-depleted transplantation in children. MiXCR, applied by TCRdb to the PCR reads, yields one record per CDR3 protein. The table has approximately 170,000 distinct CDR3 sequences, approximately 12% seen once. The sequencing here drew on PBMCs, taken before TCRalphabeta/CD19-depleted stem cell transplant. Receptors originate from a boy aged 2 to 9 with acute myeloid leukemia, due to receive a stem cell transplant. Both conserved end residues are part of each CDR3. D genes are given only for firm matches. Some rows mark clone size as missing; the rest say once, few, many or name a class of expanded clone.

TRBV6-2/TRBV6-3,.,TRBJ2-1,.,TGTGCCAGCAGTTACTCGACAGGTTTATACAATGAGCAGTTCTTC,CASSYSTGLYNEQFF
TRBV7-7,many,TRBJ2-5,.,TGTGCCAGCAGCCCACGTGGATGGGAGACCCAGTACTTC,CASSPRGWETQYF
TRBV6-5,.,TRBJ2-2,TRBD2,TGTGCCAGCAGCTACCTGACTAGCGGGAGAGGGCACACCGGGGAGCTGTTTTTT,CASSYLTSGRGHTGELFF
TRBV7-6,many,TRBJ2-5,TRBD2,TGTGCCAGCAGCGATCCGACTAGCGGGAGTGCTCTCAAGCAAGAGACCCAGTACTTC,CASSDPTSGSALKQETQYF
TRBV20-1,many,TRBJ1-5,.,TGCAGTGCTAGGCGGCAGGGCGTCAATCAACCCCAGCATTTT,CSARRQGVNQPQHF
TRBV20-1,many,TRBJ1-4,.,TGCAGTGCTAGTGAGGGGGTAGGAGAAAAACTGTTTTTT,CSASEGVGEKLFF
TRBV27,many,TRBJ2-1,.,TGTGCCACTCGTGGGTTGGGTGAGCAGTTCTTC,CATRGLGEQFF
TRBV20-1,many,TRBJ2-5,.,TGCAGTGCACCAAACCGCGGGAACCAAGAGACCCAGTACTTC,CSAPNRGNQETQYF
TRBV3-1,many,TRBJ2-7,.,TGTGCCAGCAGCCAAGGGGACACACCCTACGAGCAGTACTTC,CASSQGDTPYEQYF
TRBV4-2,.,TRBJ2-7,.,TGTGCCAGCAGCCTAGACGAGACTGGGGACTACGAGCAGTACTTC,CASSLDETGDYEQYF
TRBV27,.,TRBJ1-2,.,TGTGCCAGCAGTTTCGCCGGAGTTTCGGGGGACTACACCTTC,CASSFAGVSGDYTF